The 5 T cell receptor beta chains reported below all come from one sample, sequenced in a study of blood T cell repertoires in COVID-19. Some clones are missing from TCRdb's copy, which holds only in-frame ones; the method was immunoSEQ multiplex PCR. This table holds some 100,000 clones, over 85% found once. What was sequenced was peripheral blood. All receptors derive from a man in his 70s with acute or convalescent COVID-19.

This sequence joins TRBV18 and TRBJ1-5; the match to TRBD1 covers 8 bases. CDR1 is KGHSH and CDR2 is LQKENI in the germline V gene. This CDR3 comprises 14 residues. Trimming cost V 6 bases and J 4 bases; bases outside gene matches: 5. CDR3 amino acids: CASSDRDGNQPQHF. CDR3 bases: TGTGCCAGCTCGGACAGGGACGGGAATCAGCCCCAGCATTTT.

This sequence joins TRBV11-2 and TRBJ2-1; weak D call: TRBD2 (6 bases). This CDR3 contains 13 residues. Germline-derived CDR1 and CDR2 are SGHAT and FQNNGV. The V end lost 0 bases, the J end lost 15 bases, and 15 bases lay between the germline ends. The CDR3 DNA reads TGTGCCAGCAGCTTAGATGGCGGGGTCGACCGGTTCTTC. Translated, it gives CASSLDGGVDRFF. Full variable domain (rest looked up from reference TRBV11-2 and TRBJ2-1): EAGVAQSPRYKIIEKRQSVAFWCNPISGHATLYWYQQILGQGPKLLIQFQNNGVVDDSQLPKDRFSAERLKGVDSTLKIQPAKLEDSAVYLCASSLDGGVDRFFGPGTRLTVL.

This CDR3 reads CASSQTGTRVGYTF. For the CDR3, the DNA is TGCGCCAGCAGTCAGACCGGTACTAGGGTGGGCTACACCTTC. The chain carries TRBV10-2 and TRBJ1-2; D ambiguous. The CDR3 sequence is 14 residues long. Germline values: CDR1 WSHSY, CDR2 SAAADI. The V end lost 5 bases, the J end lost 8 bases, and 18 bases lay between the germline ends.

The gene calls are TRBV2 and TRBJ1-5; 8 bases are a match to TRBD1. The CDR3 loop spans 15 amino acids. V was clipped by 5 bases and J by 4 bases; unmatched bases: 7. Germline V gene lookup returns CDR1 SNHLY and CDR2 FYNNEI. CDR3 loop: CASSNRGLRNQPQHF. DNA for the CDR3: TGTGCCAGCAGTAACAGGGGGTTACGGAATCAGCCCCAGCATTTT.

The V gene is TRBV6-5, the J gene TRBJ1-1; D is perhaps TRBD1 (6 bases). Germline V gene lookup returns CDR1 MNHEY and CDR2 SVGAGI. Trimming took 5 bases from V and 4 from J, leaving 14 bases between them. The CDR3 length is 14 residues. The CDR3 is CASSQQGRGTEAFF. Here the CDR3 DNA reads TGTGCCAGCAGTCAACAGGGTCGTGGCACTGAAGCTTTCTTT.